Each of the 13 T cell receptor beta chains below was sequenced from the same sample in a study of blood T cells in healthy people across ages (dated by TCRdb to 2014 to 2015). The method behind the library was 5' RACE. Sequencing took place on an Illumina HiSeq 2500. A second roughly 6 to 11 cycle PCR used a sample-barcoded 5' primer and a J-beta primer mix. TCRdb cleaned the public reads at Q25 with fastp, built clones with MiXCR and kept in-frame beta chains. Every distinct CDR3 protein forms one entry, paired with its most common genes and DNA. Present in this sample are more than 700,000 distinct CDR3 sequences, 46% of which were seen just once. 18% of the sample rests with the top ten. The sequencing sample was made of blood. These receptor sequences come from an elderly man in good health.

This clonotype came up a few times. This chain connects TRBV20-1 to TRBJ2-5, with 10 bases matching TRBD2. The CDR3 spans 14 residues. Trimming removed 1 base from V and 5 bases from J; junction bases left unmatched: 4. From germline, CDR1 is DFQATT and CDR2 SNEGSKA (reference sequence). DNA for the CDR3: TGCAGTGCTAGAGCTATAGCGGGAGGCGAGACCCAGTACTTC. Its translation is CSARAIAGGETQYF.

The chain employs TRBV28 and TRBJ2-7, with 11 bases that match TRBD2. With 7 bases clipped from V and 0 bases from J, the junction kept 17 bases outside the gene matches. CDR1 MDHEN and CDR2 SYDVKM come from the germline V gene. This CDR3 contains 19 residues. DNA of the CDR3: TGTGCCAGCACCCTAGGGCGACAGGGCCTAGCGGGAGGCTCCTACGAGCAGTACTTC. It encodes CASTLGRQGLAGGSYEQYF.

V and J are TRBV7-9 and TRBJ1-2; D might be TRBD1 (5 bases). This CDR3 is 15 amino acids long. The germline V gene encodes CDR1 SEHNR and CDR2 FQNEAQ (reference sequence). V lost 4 bases to trimming and J lost 4 bases, with 16 bases between them. The DNA for the CDR3 is TGTGCCAGCAGCTCAGCGGTAGAGGGGACCTATGGCTACACCTTC. Protein: CASSSAVEGTYGYTF.

This clonotype was counted many times. The rearrangement uses TRBV29-1 and TRBJ2-3; D call uncertain. V lost 7 bases, J lost 2 bases, and 16 bases lay in between. Germline lookup yields CDR1 SQVTM and CDR2 ANQGSEA. The CDR3 has 14 amino acids. In DNA, the CDR3 is TGCAGCGCCGGCGTCAGGCGAAACACAGATACGCAGTATTTT. Protein sequence: CSAGVRRNTDTQYF.

The chain uses TRBV7-9 and TRBJ2-5; D is perhaps TRBD2 (5 bases). The last part of the DNA fits TRBJ2-7 better; the J call may be wrong. This CDR3 spans 14 amino acids. CDR1 SEHNR and CDR2 FQNEAQ come from the germline V gene (reference sequence). CDR3 sequence (DNA): TGTGCCAGCAGCTTATTAGCGAAAACCTACGAGCAGTACTTC. Protein sequence: CASSLLAKTYEQYF.

The chain carries TRBV29-1 and TRBJ1-2; TRBD1 matches at 10 bases. The CDR3 consists of 12 residues. J gave up 7 bases and V 4 bases, and 3 bases lay outside the gene matches. Germline CDR1 SQVTM, CDR2 ANQGSEA. The CDR3 protein is CSVGTGGTGYTF. CDR3 nucleotides: TGCAGCGTTGGGACAGGGGGTACTGGCTACACCTTC.

This clonotype was picked up many times. This chain uses TRBV5-1 with TRBJ2-7; D unclear. Deletions cut 2 bases from V and 1 base from J, with 10 bases between. There are 14 residues in the CDR3. CDR1 and CDR2 from the germline V gene are SGHRS and YFSETQ. CDR3 DNA sequence: TGCGCCAGCAGCTTCGCAGCTGATTCCTACGAGCAGTACTTC. Protein product: CASSFAADSYEQYF.

Note on this clonotype: This sequence may be a read error, since a much larger clone differs from it by one base. The chain links TRBV6-6 to TRBJ2-6; TRBD2 aligns across 9 bases. This CDR3 has 17 amino acids. CDR1 MNHNY and CDR2 SVGAGI come from the germline V gene (reference sequence). The CDR3 is CASSSVAGASGANILTF. CDR3 coding DNA: TGTGCCAGCAGTTCAGTAGCGGGAGCGTCTGGGGCCAACATCCTGACTTTC.

Comments on this clonotype: At one boundary the junction diverges from the germline segment, which might be a read error. The J gene is TRBJ2-5, the V gene TRBV7-7; D is undetermined. CDR1 is SSHAT, CDR2 FNYEAQ, per germline (reference sequence). There are 14 residues in the CDR3. The CDR3 region has the DNA TGTGCTAGCAGCCCCCTAGACACCCAAGAGACCCAGTACTTC. Translating gives CASSPLDTQETQYF.

In its sample, this clonotype was seen a few times. V gene TRBV29-1 combines with J gene TRBJ2-7; perhaps TRBD2 as D (5 bases). CDR3 size: 14 residues. The V and J ends lost 7 bases and 0 bases respectively, with 16 bases between them. CDR1 SQVTM and CDR2 ANQGSEA come from the germline V gene. The CDR3 nucleotides read TGCAGCGCCGATGGAGAGGGTAACTCCTACGAGCAGTACTTC. Translating gives CSADGEGNSYEQYF.

The chain employs TRBV10-3 and TRBJ2-5; 13 nucleotides match TRBD2. V lost 6 bases, J lost 2 bases, and 3 bases stayed unmatched. In germline, CDR1 is ENHRY, CDR2 SYGVKD. The CDR3 totals 15 residues. DNA for the CDR3: TGTGCCATCAGCACTAGCGGGGGGGCACAAGAGACCCAGTACTTC. Encoded protein: CAISTSGGAQETQYF.

In its sample, this clonotype was seen a few times. The gene calls are TRBV4-3 and TRBJ1-6; D is unclear. V was trimmed by 0 bases and J by 7 bases, leaving 13 bases between them. The CDR3 has 16 amino acids. Per germline, CDR1 LGHNA and CDR2 YSLEER. CDR3 in amino acids: CASSQDAKRRNSPLHF. CDR3 coding DNA: TGCGCCAGCAGCCAAGACGCAAAGAGGCGGAATTCACCCCTCCACTTT.

The chain recombines TRBV9 with TRBJ2-1; no definite D call. The germline V and J ends were trimmed by 4 bases and 8 bases, with 16 bases remaining between them. CDR3 size: 14 residues. Germline V CDR1 and CDR2: SGDLS, YYNGEE. This chain's CDR3 is CASSRGSPWDEQFF. The DNA for the CDR3 is TGTGCCAGCAGCCGAGGCTCACCTTGGGATGAGCAGTTCTTC.